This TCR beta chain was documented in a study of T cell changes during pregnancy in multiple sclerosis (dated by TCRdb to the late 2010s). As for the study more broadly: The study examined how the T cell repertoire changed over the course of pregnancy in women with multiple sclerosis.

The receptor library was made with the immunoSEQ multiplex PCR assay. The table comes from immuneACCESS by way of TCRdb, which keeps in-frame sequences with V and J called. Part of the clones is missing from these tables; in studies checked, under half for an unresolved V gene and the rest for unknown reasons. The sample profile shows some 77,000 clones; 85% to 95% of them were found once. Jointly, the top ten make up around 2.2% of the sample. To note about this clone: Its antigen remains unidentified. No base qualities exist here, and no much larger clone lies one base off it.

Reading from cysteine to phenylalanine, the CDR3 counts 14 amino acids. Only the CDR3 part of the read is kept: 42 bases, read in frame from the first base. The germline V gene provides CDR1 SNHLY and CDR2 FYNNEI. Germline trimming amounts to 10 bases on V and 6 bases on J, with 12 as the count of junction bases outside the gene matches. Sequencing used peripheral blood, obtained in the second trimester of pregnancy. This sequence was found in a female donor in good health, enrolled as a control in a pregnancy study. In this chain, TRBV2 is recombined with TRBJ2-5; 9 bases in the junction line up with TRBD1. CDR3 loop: CATGKGQGVKTQYF. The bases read TGTGCCACCGGCAAGGGACAGGGAGTCAAGACCCAGTACTTC.